The 30 T cell receptor beta chains listed next were all sequenced from one sample in a study of blood T cell repertoires in COVID-19. Libraries were prepared by immunoSEQ multiplex PCR; TCRdb keeps only in-frame clonotypes and omits some of them. The sample includes about 280,000 clones, about four fifths seen only once; the top ten take 5%. The sequencing sample was made of PBMCs or T cells enriched from blood (not recorded which). Receptors originate from a man aged 35-49 years who had been exposed to COVID-19.

V is TRBV19 and J is TRBJ1-2; 8 bases map to TRBD1. CDR1 is LNHDA, CDR2 SQIVND, per germline (reference sequence). Germline trimming cut 0 bases from V and 5 bases from J; bases unmatched to any gene: 14. The length of the CDR3 is 18 residues. Written as DNA, the CDR3 is TGTGCCAGTAGTATAGATGGACAGGGCCGGGCCGGCACTTATGGCTACACCTTC. Amino acids: CASSIDGQGRAGTYGYTF.

The chain is built from TRBV18 and TRBJ1-1, with 11 bases that match TRBD1. The CDR3 sequence is 19 residues long. Germline CDR1 and CDR2: KGHSH and LQKENI. V was clipped by 3 bases and J by 5 bases; unmatched bases: 17. As DNA, the CDR3 is TGTGCCAGCTCACCTCTCTCGTCCGGGACAGGGGGAGATAGTACTGAAGCTTTCTTT. Amino acid sequence: CASSPLSSGTGGDSTEAFF.

This clone appeared a single time. V usage is TRBV3-1 (or the pseudogene TRBV3-2) and J usage is TRBJ2-5; 11 bases are shared with TRBD2. The V gene end was trimmed by 0 bases and the J gene end by 5 bases; junction bases not matched to a gene: 14. Germline-derived CDR1 and CDR2 are LGHDT and YNNKEL (reference sequence). The CDR3 is 19 residues long. The CDR3 sequence is CASSQDPGTLAGVGETQYF. CDR3 bases: TGTGCCAGCAGCCAAGATCCGGGAACACTAGCGGGAGTCGGGGAGACCCAGTACTTC.

The count of this clone is one. Here the CDR3 reads CASSDPEDSQISYEQYF. CDR3 DNA: TGCGCCAGCAGTGACCCGGAGGACTCTCAGATCTCCTACGAGCAGTACTTC. V gene TRBV10-1 combines with J gene TRBJ2-7; D is possibly TRBD2 (5 bases). The CDR3 spans 17 residues. The germline V and J ends were trimmed by 3 bases and 0 bases, with 18 bases remaining between them. Germline CDR1 WNHNN, CDR2 SYGVQD (reference sequence).

The chain is built from TRBV7-9 and TRBJ1-1, with a possible D match to TRBD1 (5 bases). Germline CDR1 SEHNR, CDR2 FQNEAQ (reference sequence). The CDR3 spans 13 residues. Trimming took 5 bases from V and 8 from J, leaving 15 bases between them. The CDR3 coding sequence is TGTGCCAGCAGCCCCCAAATAGCAGGGGAAGCTTTCTTT. Protein: CASSPQIAGEAFF.

The chain has TRBV24-1 and TRBJ2-1; 7 nucleotides agree with TRBD1. This CDR3 comprises 15 residues. CDR1 is KGHDR and CDR2 is SFDVKD in the germline V gene. The junction had 8 bases not matched to a gene; V was cut back by 4 bases and J by 6 bases. CDR3 DNA sequence: TGTGCCACCAGTGACAGAAAGGGACAGCTCAATGAGCAGTTCTTC. This encodes CATSDRKGQLNEQFF.

The chain combines TRBV19 with TRBJ1-5, with D perhaps TRBD1 (6 bases). This CDR3 has 14 residues. Per the germline V gene, CDR1 is LNHDA and CDR2 is SQIVND (reference sequence). V was pared by 5 bases and J by 6 bases, with 14 bases between. The DNA of the CDR3 is TGTGCCAGTAGTTCTAGGGGGAACGGTCAGCCCCAGCATTTT. This sequence encodes CASSSRGNGQPQHF.

This chain connects TRBV29-1 to TRBJ2-3; a weak D match, TRBD1 (6 bases). V was clipped by 6 bases and J by 2 bases, with 12 bases between them. The CDR3 is made up of 13 amino acids. Germline CDR1 and CDR2: SQVTM and ANQGSEA. CDR3 sequence: CSVQGRFTDTQYF. The DNA for the CDR3 is TGCAGCGTCCAGGGGCGGTTCACAGATACGCAGTATTTT.

V is TRBV6-5 and J is TRBJ1-2; tentative D call: TRBD1 (6 bases). From germline, CDR1 is MNHEY and CDR2 SVGAGI. The CDR3 consists of 15 residues. The germline V and J ends were trimmed by 5 bases and 1 base, with 14 bases remaining between them. CDR3: CASSISTGFNYGYTF. The CDR3 DNA sequence: TGTGCCAGCAGTATCTCCACAGGGTTTAACTATGGCTACACCTTC.

Worth noting for this clone: Distinct nucleotide sequences in the sample also encode this CDR3. The chain is built from TRBV27 and TRBJ1-2; 8 bases map to TRBD1. The CDR3 length is 13 residues. Germline V gene data show CDR1 as MNHEY and CDR2 as SMNVEV (reference sequence). Unmatched junction bases numbered 3, after V lost 6 bases and J lost 3 bases. The CDR3 reads CASSLDRDYGYTF. The CDR3 DNA reads TGTGCCAGCAGCCTGGACAGGGACTATGGCTACACCTTC.

The rearrangement uses TRBV24-1 and TRBJ2-1; a weak D match, TRBD1 (5 bases). This CDR3 contains 13 residues. Trimming shortened V by 2 bases and J by 7 bases, and 8 bases separated the two germline ends. Germline V gene data show CDR1 as KGHDR and CDR2 as SFDVKD. The CDR3 nucleotides read TGTGCCACCAGTGATTCCCAGGGTAATGAGCAGTTCTTC. Translated, it gives CATSDSQGNEQFF.

The V gene is TRBV30, the J gene TRBJ1-3; D is undetermined. The CDR3 is made up of 10 amino acids. V was cut by 5 bases and J by 5 bases, with 4 bases left in between. Germline V CDR1 and CDR2: GTSNPN, SVGIG (reference sequence). The CDR3 nucleotides are TGTGCCTGGGCCAGAAACACCATATATTTT. Residues: CAWARNTIYF.

The chain links TRBV19 to TRBJ2-7, with 8 bases that match TRBD1. The CDR3 extends over 16 amino acids. V lost 3 bases, J lost 0 bases, and 7 bases stayed unmatched. Germline V gene data show CDR1 as LNHDA and CDR2 as SQIVND (reference sequence). The CDR3 nucleotides read TGTGCCAGTAGTATCTCCCCAGGGGGCCTCTCCTACGAGCAGTACTTC. Its translation: CASSISPGGLSYEQYF.

The CDR3 DNA sequence: TGTGCCACCAGTGGTGGCTTCGATCAGCCCCAGCATTTT. Protein product: CATSGGFDQPQHF. This sequence joins TRBV24-1 and TRBJ1-5; D is undetermined. Looked up from germline, CDR1 is KGHDR and CDR2 is SFDVKD. The CDR3 has 13 amino acids. V was cut by 5 bases and J by 5 bases, with 9 bases left in between.

The chain combines TRBV5-1 with TRBJ2-5; D remains ambiguous. This CDR3 is 16 amino acids long. Germline values: CDR1 SGHRS, CDR2 YFSETQ. Deletions cut 0 bases from V and 5 bases from J, with 17 bases between. In nucleotides, the CDR3 is TGCGCCAGCAGCTTGGCCAAACCCCGAGGCACGGAGACCCAGTACTTC. This codes for CASSLAKPRGTETQYF.

The gene calls are TRBV6-5 and TRBJ2-7, with D perhaps TRBD2 (6 bases). Germline CDR1 reads MNHEY; CDR2 reads SVGAGI. This CDR3 contains 15 residues. V lost 0 bases and J 2 bases, leaving 11 bases between the germline ends. CDR3 residues: CASSYSGRGPYEQYF. The DNA for the CDR3 is TGTGCCAGCAGTTACTCCGGGCGGGGACCCTACGAGCAGTACTTC.

Only a few counts were recorded for this clone. V gene TRBV7-9 combines with J gene TRBJ1-2; a possible D gene is TRBD1 (5 bases). This CDR3 is 17 amino acids long. Germline V gene data show CDR1 as SEHNR and CDR2 as FQNEAQ (reference sequence). V lost 0 bases, J lost 3 bases, and 17 bases lay in between. DNA of the CDR3: TGTGCCAGCAGCTTAGCGGTGGGGGGGTACCCCTACTATGGCTACACCTTC. Protein: CASSLAVGGYPYYGYTF.

This chain links TRBV29-1 with TRBJ2-1; 11 bases are shared with TRBD1. Germline lookup yields CDR1 SQVTM and CDR2 ANQGSEA. J lost 15 bases, V lost 2 bases, and 12 bases had no gene match. CDR3 length equals 14 residues. The DNA for the CDR3 is TGCAGCGTTGAAAGCTCGGACAGGGGGCGCCGAATGTTCTTC. As protein: CSVESSDRGRRMFF.

The chain has TRBV2 and TRBJ2-1; 9 nucleotides agree with TRBD2. V lost 6 bases to trimming and J lost 3 bases; unmatched junction nucleotides: 6. Per germline, CDR1 SNHLY and CDR2 FYNNEI. This CDR3 spans 15 amino acids. The CDR3 DNA follows: TGTGCCAGCAGCGAGGGGACTAGCCGCTACAATGAGCAGTTCTTC. It is translated as CASSEGTSRYNEQFF.

For the CDR3, the DNA is TGTGCCAGCAGCGTAGGCCCGGGGGGGGAGCAGTTCTTC. Amino acids: CASSVGPGGEQFF. The V and J genes are TRBV9 and TRBJ2-1, with 8 bases fitting TRBD2. Looked up from germline, CDR1 is SGDLS and CDR2 is YYNGEE. Trimming took 0 bases from V and 10 from J; bases not matched to a gene: 3. The CDR3 runs 13 residues.

The chain joins TRBV7-9 to TRBJ2-7, with 9 bases matching TRBD1. V shed 4 bases, J shed 1 base, and the junction held 14 bases outside the gene matches. This CDR3 has 18 amino acids. Germline V gives CDR1 SEHNR, CDR2 FQNEAQ (reference sequence). The CDR3 DNA sequence: TGTGCCAGCAGCTGGACGGACTCCCCCGGGACAGGGTCCTACGAGCAGTACTTC. As protein: CASSWTDSPGTGSYEQYF.

This chain links TRBV19 with TRBJ1-1; D is perhaps TRBD1 (6 bases). This CDR3 region has 13 residues. The germline V gene has CDR1 LNHDA and CDR2 SQIVND (reference sequence). The V end lost 3 bases, the J end lost 10 bases, and 15 bases lay between the germline ends. The CDR3 region has the DNA TGTGCCAGTAGTATCCGGGACACACTTCGAGCTTTCTTT. The encoded protein is CASSIRDTLRAFF.

The chain employs TRBV3-1 (or the pseudogene TRBV3-2) and TRBJ1-5; a possible D gene is TRBD1 (5 bases). The CDR3 is made up of 13 amino acids. CDR1 and CDR2 from the germline V gene are LGHDT and YNNKEL (reference sequence). Trimming pared 4 bases from V and 1 base from J, leaving 5 bases between. Here the CDR3 reads CASSRGSNQPQHF. In nucleotides, the CDR3 is TGTGCCAGCAGCCGGGGCAGCAATCAGCCCCAGCATTTT.

This chain uses TRBV5-1 with TRBJ2-7; 7 positions match TRBD1. The CDR3 is 14 residues long. CDR1 and CDR2 (germline): SGHRS, YFSETQ. The trim removed 0 bases at V and 3 bases at J, leaving 3 bases unmatched. In DNA, the CDR3 is TGCGCCAGCAGCTTGGTTGGACAGGTCTACGAGCAGTACTTC. Translated, it gives CASSLVGQVYEQYF.

The chain couples TRBV6-4 to TRBJ1-1; 7 bases map to TRBD1. The CDR3 extends over 15 amino acids. The germline V gene encodes CDR1 MRHNA and CDR2 SNTAGT. Unmatched junction bases numbered 10, after V lost 5 bases and J lost 4 bases. Here the CDR3 DNA reads TGTGCCAGCAGTCCGGACAGGTCTGGAGGCACTGAAGCTTTCTTT. It translates to CASSPDRSGGTEAFF.

V gene TRBV7-9 combines with J gene TRBJ2-1, with 10 bases matching TRBD2. V shed 3 bases, J shed 9 bases, and the junction held 8 bases outside the gene matches. CDR3 length equals 15 residues. CDR1 and CDR2 from the germline V gene are SEHNR and FQNEAQ (reference sequence). CDR3 nucleotides: TGTGCCAGCAGCTTTCTAGCGGGAGTTCTGGGTGAGCAGTTCTTC. Protein product: CASSFLAGVLGEQFF.

The DNA of the CDR3 is TGCGCCAGCAGCCTAACACAGGGCCCCGACTATGGCTACACCTTC. This gives the protein CASSLTQGPDYGYTF. The chain recombines TRBV4-1 with TRBJ1-2; D is perhaps TRBD1 (6 bases). Germline CDR1 reads MGHRA; CDR2 reads YSYEKL. Trimming took 4 bases from V and 3 from J, leaving 15 bases between them. This CDR3 comprises 15 residues.

This rearrangement joins TRBV19 to TRBJ1-1; D is uncertain. V was shortened by 5 bases and J by 3 bases, with 4 bases between the two germline ends. The CDR3 runs to 11 residues. Looked up from germline, CDR1 is LNHDA and CDR2 is SQIVND (reference sequence). The CDR3 loop is CASSSYTEAFF. CDR3 coding DNA: TGTGCCAGTAGTTCATACACTGAAGCTTTCTTT.

The rearrangement uses TRBV2 and TRBJ2-2, with 9 bases identical to TRBD2. Per germline, CDR1 SNHLY and CDR2 FYNNEI. This CDR3 is built from 16 residues. After removal of 4 bases from V and 3 bases from J, the junction contained 6 bases not matched to a gene. In DNA form, the CDR3 reads TGTGCCAGCAGTGGAGTAGCGGGAGTTGACACCGGGGAGCTGTTTTTT. Protein sequence: CASSGVAGVDTGELFF.

CDR3 nucleotide sequence: TGTGCCAGCAGCTTCCAGGACAGGGACCATGAGCAGTTCTTC. Translation: CASSFQDRDHEQFF. The genes are TRBV5-6 and TRBJ2-1; TRBD1 aligns across 8 bases. V gave up 2 bases and J gave up 8 bases; unmatched junction bases: 6. In germline, CDR1 is SGHDT, CDR2 YYEEEE. This CDR3 is 14 amino acids long. Combining the CDR3 with reference TRBV5-6 and TRBJ2-1 gives the whole variable domain DAGVTQSPTHLIKTRGQQVTLRCSPKSGHDTVSWYQQALGQGPQFIFQYYEEEERQRGNFPDRFSGHQFPNYSSELNVNALLLGDSALYLCASSFQDRDHEQFFGPGTRLTVL.